This T cell receptor (beta chain) was observed in a study of blood T cell repertoires in COVID-19. Study background: COVID-19 samples from acute and convalescent phases originated in the United States, Italy and Spain. PBMCs, B-cell-depleted T cells, or T cells were the source of the cDNA or gDNA that made up the material.

The protocol was immunoSEQ multiplex PCR, while the TCRdb copy is restricted to in-frame clones and leaves out a portion. This table holds about 75,000 clones, about 87% found once. Sequencing input: peripheral blood. The clonotype originates from a woman aged 45 to 65 with acute or convalescent COVID-19.

CDR3 sequence: CATSRDDGHTYEQYF. The CDR3 nucleotides are TGTGCCACCAGCAGAGACGACGGACATACGTACGAGCAGTACTTC. The chain links TRBV15 to TRBJ2-7; D is perhaps TRBD1 (5 bases). This CDR3 is 15 amino acids long. Germline-derived CDR1 and CDR2 are LNHNV and YYDKDF (reference sequence). Trimming cost V 0 bases and J 4 bases, with 13 bases left between them. The complete variable domain, with remaining parts taken from reference TRBV15 and TRBJ2-7, reads DAMVIQNPRYQVTQFGKPVTLSCSQTLNHNVMYWYQQKSSQAPKLLFHYYDKDFNNEADTPDNFQSRRPNTSFCFLDIRSPGLGDTAMYLCATSRDDGHTYEQYFGPGTRLTVT.